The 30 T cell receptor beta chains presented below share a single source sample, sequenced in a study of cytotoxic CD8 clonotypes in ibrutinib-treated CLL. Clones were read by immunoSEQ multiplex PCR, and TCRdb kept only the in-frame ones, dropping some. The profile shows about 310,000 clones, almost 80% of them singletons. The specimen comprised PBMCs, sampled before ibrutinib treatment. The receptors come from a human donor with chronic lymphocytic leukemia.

This CDR3 reads CASSYSKPGLVYGYTF. CDR3 nucleotides: TGTGCCAGCAGTTACTCGAAACCAGGCCTCGTTTATGGCTACACCTTC. The chain is built from TRBV6-5 and TRBJ1-2; no firm D call. V was shortened by 0 bases and J by 5 bases, with 16 bases between the two germline ends. The CDR3 has 16 amino acids. Germline V gene data show CDR1 as MNHEY and CDR2 as SVGAGI.

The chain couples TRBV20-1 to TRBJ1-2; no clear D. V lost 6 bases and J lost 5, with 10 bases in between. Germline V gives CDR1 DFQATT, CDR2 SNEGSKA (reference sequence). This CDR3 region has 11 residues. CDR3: CSANGNYGYTF. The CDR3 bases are TGCAGTGCCAACGGGAATTATGGCTACACCTTC.

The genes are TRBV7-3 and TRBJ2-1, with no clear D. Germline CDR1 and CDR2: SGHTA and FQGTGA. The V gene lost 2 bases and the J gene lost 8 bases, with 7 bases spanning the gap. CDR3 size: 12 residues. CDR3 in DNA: TGTGCCAGCAGCTTAGATTTCCATGAGCAGTTCTTC. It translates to CASSLDFHEQFF.

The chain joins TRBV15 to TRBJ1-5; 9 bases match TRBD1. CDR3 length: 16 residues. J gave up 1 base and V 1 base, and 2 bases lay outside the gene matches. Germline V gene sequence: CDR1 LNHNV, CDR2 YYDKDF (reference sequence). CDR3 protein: CATSRGDRESNQPQHF. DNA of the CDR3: TGTGCCACCAGCAGAGGGGACAGGGAGAGCAATCAGCCCCAGCATTTT.

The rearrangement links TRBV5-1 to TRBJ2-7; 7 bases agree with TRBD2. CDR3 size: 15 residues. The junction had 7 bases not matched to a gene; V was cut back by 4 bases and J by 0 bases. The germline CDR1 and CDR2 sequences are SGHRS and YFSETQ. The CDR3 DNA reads TGCGCCAGCAGCATTGCTAGCGGAAGCTCCTACGAGCAGTACTTC. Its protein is CASSIASGSSYEQYF.

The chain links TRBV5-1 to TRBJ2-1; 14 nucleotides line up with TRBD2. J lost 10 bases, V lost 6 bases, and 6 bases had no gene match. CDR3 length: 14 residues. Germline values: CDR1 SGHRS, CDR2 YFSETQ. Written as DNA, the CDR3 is TGCGCCAGCACCGGGACTAGCGGGAGCAGCGAGCAGTTCTTC. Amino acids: CASTGTSGSSEQFF.

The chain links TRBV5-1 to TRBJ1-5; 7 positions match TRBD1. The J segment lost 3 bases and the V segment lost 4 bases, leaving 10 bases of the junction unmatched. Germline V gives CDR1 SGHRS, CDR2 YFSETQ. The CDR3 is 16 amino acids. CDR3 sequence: CASSDSSQGVNQPQHF. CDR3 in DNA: TGCGCCAGCAGCGATTCGTCTCAGGGGGTCAATCAGCCCCAGCATTTT.

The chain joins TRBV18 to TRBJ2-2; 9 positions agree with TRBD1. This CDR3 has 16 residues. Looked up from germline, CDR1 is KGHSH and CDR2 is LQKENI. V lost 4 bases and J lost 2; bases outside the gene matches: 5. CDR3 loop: CASSQMTGGNTGELFF. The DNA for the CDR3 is TGTGCCAGCTCACAAATGACAGGGGGTAACACCGGGGAGCTGTTTTTT.

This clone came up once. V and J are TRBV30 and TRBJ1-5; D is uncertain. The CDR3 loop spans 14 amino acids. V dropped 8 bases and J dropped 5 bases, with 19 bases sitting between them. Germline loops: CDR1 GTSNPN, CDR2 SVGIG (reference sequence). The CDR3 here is CARRTESVHQPQHF. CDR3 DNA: TGTGCCAGACGGACGGAATCGGTCCATCAGCCCCAGCATTTT.

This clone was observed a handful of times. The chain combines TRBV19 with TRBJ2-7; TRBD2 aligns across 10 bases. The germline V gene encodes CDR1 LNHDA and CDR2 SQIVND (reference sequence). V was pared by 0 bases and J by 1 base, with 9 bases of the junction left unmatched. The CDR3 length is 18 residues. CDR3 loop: CASSIDPFPSGSSYEQYF. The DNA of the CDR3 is TGTGCCAGTAGTATAGATCCCTTCCCTAGCGGGAGTTCCTACGAGCAGTACTTC.

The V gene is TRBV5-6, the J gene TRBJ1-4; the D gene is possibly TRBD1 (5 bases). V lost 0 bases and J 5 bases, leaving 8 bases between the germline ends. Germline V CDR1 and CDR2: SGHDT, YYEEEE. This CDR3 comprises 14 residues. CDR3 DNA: TGTGCCAGCAGCTTGGTCTCAGGGAATGAAAAACTGTTTTTT. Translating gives CASSLVSGNEKLFF. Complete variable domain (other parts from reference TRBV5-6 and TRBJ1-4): DAGVTQSPTHLIKTRGQQVTLRCSPKSGHDTVSWYQQALGQGPQFIFQYYEEEERQRGNFPDRFSGHQFPNYSSELNVNALLLGDSALYLCASSLVSGNEKLFFGSGTQLSVL.

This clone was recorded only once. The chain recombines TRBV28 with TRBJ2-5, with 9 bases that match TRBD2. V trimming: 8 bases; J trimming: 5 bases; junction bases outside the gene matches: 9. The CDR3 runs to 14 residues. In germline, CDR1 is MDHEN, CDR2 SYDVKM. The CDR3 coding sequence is TGTGCCAGCCTTCCTGGCGGGAGGGCTGAGACCCAGTACTTC. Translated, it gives CASLPGGRAETQYF.

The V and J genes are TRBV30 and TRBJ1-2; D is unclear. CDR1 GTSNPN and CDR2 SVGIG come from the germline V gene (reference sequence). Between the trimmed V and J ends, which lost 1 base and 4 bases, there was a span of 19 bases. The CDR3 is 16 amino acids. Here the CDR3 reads CAWSAHLGNWGYGYTF. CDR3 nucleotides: TGTGCCTGGAGTGCTCATCTAGGGAATTGGGGCTATGGCTACACCTTC.

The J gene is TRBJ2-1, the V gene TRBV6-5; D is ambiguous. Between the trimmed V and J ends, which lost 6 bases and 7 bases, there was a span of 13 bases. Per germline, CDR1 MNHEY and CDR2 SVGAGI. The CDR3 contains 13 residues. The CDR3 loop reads CASRLPATNEQFF. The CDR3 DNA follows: TGTGCCAGCAGACTCCCAGCCACTAATGAGCAGTTCTTC.

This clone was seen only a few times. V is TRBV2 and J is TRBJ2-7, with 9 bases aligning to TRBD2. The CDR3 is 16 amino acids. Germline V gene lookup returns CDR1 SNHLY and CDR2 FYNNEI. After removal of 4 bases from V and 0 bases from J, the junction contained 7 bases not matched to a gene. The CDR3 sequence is CASSGPRTSVSYEQYF. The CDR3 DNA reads TGTGCCAGCAGTGGGCCACGGACTAGCGTCTCCTACGAGCAGTACTTC.

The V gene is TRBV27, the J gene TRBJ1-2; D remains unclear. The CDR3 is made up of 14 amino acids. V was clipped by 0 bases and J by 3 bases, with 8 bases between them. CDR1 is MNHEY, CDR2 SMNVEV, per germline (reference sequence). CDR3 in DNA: TGTGCCAGCAGTTTATCTGCGGCGCACTATGGCTACACCTTC. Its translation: CASSLSAAHYGYTF.

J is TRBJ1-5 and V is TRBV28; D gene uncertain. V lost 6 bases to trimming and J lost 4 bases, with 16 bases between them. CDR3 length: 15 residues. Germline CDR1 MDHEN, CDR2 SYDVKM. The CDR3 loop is CASRTRAPVNQPQHF. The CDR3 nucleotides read TGTGCCAGCAGAACACGGGCCCCGGTGAATCAGCCCCAGCATTTT. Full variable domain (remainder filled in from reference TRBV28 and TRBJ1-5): DVKVTQSSRYLVKRTGEKVFLECVQDMDHENMFWYRQDPGLGLRLIYFSYDVKMKEKGDIPEGYSVSREKKERFSLILESASTNQTSMYLCASRTRAPVNQPQHFGDGTRLSIL.

CDR3 loop: CASSRGSEETQYF. The CDR3 DNA is TGTGCCAGCAGCCGGGGGTCCGAAGAGACCCAGTACTTC. V is TRBV5-5 and J is TRBJ2-5; D is possibly TRBD2 (6 bases). Germline lookup yields CDR1 SGHKS and CDR2 YYEKEE (reference sequence). Trimming cost V 4 bases and J 3 bases, with 10 bases left between them. The CDR3 contains 13 residues.

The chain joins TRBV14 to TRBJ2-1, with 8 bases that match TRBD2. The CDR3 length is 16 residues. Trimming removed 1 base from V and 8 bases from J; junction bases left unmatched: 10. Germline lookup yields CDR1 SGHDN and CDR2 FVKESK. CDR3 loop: CASSQVEVAGRDEQFF. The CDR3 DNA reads TGTGCCAGCAGCCAAGTCGAAGTAGCGGGAAGGGATGAGCAGTTCTTC.

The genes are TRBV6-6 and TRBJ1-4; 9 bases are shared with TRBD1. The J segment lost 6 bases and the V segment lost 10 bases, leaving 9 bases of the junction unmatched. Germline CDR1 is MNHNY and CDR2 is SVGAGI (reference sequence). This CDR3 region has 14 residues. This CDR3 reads CATTRGDRDEKLFF. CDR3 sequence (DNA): TGTGCCACCACGAGGGGGGACAGGGATGAAAAACTGTTTTTT.

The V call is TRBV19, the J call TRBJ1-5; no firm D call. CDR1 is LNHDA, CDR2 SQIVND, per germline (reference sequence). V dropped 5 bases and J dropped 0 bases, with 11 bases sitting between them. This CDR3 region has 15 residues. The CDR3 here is CASSYVEYSNQPQHF. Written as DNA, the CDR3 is TGTGCCAGTAGTTATGTGGAGTATAGCAATCAGCCCCAGCATTTT.

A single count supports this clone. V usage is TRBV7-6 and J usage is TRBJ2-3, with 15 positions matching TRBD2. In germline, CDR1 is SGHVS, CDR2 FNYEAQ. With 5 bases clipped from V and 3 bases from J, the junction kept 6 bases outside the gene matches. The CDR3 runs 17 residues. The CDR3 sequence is CASSRGLAGGSTDTQYF. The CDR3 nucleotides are TGTGCCAGCAGCAGGGGACTAGCGGGAGGATCTACAGATACGCAGTATTTT.

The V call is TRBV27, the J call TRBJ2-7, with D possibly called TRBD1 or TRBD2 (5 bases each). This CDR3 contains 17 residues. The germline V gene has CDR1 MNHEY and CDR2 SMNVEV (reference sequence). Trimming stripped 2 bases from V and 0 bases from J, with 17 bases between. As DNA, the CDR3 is TGTGCCAGCAGTTTACTCGTTGGGGGAATGAGCTCCTACGAGCAGTACTTC. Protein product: CASSLLVGGMSSYEQYF.

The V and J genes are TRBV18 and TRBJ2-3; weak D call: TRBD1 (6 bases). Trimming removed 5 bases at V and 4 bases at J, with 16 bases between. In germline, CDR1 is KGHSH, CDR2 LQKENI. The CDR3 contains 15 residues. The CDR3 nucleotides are TGTGCCAGCTCAACTGGGACAATGGGGCCAGATACGCAGTATTTT. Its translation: CASSTGTMGPDTQYF.

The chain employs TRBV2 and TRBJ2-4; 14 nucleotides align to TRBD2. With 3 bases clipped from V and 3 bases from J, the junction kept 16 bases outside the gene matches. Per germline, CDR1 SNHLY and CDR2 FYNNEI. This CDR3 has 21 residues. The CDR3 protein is CASSDILPGTSGSRVKNIQYF. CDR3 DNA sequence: TGTGCCAGCAGTGATATTCTCCCCGGGACTAGCGGGAGCCGGGTCAAAAACATTCAGTACTTC.

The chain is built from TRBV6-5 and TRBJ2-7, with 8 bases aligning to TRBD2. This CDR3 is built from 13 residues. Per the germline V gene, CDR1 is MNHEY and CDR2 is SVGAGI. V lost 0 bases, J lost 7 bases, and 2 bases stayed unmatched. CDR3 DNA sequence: TGTGCCAGCAGTTACTCACCGGGGGGGGAGCAGTACTTC. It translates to CASSYSPGGEQYF.

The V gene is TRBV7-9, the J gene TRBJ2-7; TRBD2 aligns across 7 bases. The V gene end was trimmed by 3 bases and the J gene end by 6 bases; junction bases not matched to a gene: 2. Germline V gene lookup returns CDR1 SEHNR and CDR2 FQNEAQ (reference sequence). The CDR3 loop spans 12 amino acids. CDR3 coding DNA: TGTGCCAGCAGCTTGGGGAGGGGCGAGCAGTACTTC. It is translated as CASSLGRGEQYF.

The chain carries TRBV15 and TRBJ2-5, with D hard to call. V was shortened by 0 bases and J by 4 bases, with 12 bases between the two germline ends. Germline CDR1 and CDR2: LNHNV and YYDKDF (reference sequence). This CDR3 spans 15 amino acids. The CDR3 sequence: CATSRDLRILETQYF. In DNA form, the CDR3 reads TGTGCCACCAGCAGAGATCTCAGGATACTAGAGACCCAGTACTTC. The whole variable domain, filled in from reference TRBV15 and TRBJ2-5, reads DAMVIQNPRYQVTQFGKPVTLSCSQTLNHNVMYWYQQKSSQAPKLLFHYYDKDFNNEADTPDNFQSRRPNTSFCFLDIRSPGLGDTAMYLCATSRDLRILETQYFGPGTRLLVL.

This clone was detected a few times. DNA for the CDR3: TGTGCCAGCTCACCGAGTGAAAAACTGTTTTTT. This encodes CASSPSEKLFF. This chain uses TRBV18 with TRBJ1-4, with D uncertain. The V end lost 3 bases, the J end lost 7 bases, and 3 bases lay between the germline ends. This CDR3 has 11 amino acids. In germline, CDR1 is KGHSH, CDR2 LQKENI.

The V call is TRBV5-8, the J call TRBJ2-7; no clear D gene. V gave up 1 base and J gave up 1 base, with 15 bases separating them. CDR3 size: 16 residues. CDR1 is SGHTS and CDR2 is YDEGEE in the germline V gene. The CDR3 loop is CASSLFVAAVSYEQYF. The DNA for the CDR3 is TGTGCCAGCAGCTTGTTTGTGGCAGCTGTATCCTACGAGCAGTACTTC.